A single sample gave rise to the 5 T cell receptor beta chains below, sequenced in a study of blood T cell repertoires in COVID-19. TCRdb keeps only in-frame clones here, not all; method: immunoSEQ multiplex PCR. The table includes some 130,000 clones, 70% to 85% detected once. The sequenced sample consisted of peripheral blood. These TCRs come from a man aged 55-75 years who had recovered from COVID-19.

The V and J genes are TRBV9 and TRBJ2-3; 8 bases match TRBD2. Germline CDR1 and CDR2: SGDLS and YYNGEE. V gave up 1 base and J gave up 1 base; unmatched junction bases: 5. This CDR3 contains 16 residues. Here the CDR3 DNA reads TGTGCCAGCAGCGTATTGGCTAGCGGGCGCACAGATACGCAGTATTTT. It yields the protein CASSVLASGRTDTQYF.

This clone came up a few times. The chain recombines TRBV4-2 with TRBJ2-2; D is perhaps TRBD1 (5 bases). This CDR3 contains 18 residues. V gave up 0 bases and J gave up 0 bases, with 14 bases separating them. The germline gives CDR1 LGHNA, CDR2 YNFKEQ. This CDR3 is CASSQDPPGLANTGELFF. The CDR3 nucleotides read TGTGCCAGCAGCCAAGATCCCCCAGGGCTCGCGAACACCGGGGAGCTGTTTTTT.

The rearrangement links TRBV3-1 (or the pseudogene TRBV3-2) to TRBJ1-2, with a possible D match to TRBD1 (6 bases). The CDR3 is made up of 14 amino acids. The V gene's germline CDR1 is LGHDT and CDR2 YNNKEL (reference sequence). V lost 0 bases to trimming and J lost 8 bases, with 13 bases between them. The CDR3: CASSQEVQGPGYTF. CDR3 coding DNA: TGTGCCAGCAGCCAAGAGGTCCAGGGGCCCGGCTACACCTTC.

This clone was detected ten times or more. The rearrangement joins TRBV6-5 to TRBJ1-2, with a weak D call TRBD1 (5 bases). The CDR3 has 14 residues. Trimming pared 6 bases from V and 6 bases from J, leaving 17 bases between. CDR1 is MNHEY and CDR2 is SVGAGI in the germline V gene. The CDR3 DNA reads as TGTGCCAGCAGCCTAACTCAGGGAAGGAATGGCTACACCTTC. Residues: CASSLTQGRNGYTF.

This chain uses TRBV18 with TRBJ2-3; 10 bases map to TRBD2. Germline CDR1 KGHSH, CDR2 LQKENI. With 6 bases clipped from V and 2 bases from J, the junction kept 5 bases outside the gene matches. The CDR3 is 15 residues long. This chain's CDR3 is CASSGLADYTDTQYF. DNA for the CDR3: TGTGCCAGCTCCGGACTAGCGGACTACACAGATACGCAGTATTTT.